The 23 T cell receptor beta chains in this list originate from one sample, sequenced in a study of cytomegalovirus exposure and HLA in healthy donors. With 60 Vbeta and 13 Jbeta primers, the PCR was carried out. Data came from immunoSEQ multiplex PCR; TCRdb stores just in-frame clones and leaves some out. The sample has around 150,000 clones, 65% to 70% seen once. Material: PBMCs. The receptors shown here come from a woman aged 18 to 35 in good health and CMV-seropositive.

The rearrangement links TRBV28 to TRBJ2-7; 9 bases match TRBD2. V lost 7 bases, J lost 4 bases, and 8 bases stayed unmatched. This CDR3 region has 14 residues. Germline V gene sequence: CDR1 MDHEN, CDR2 SYDVKM. CDR3 sequence: CASKVGTSGYEQYF. The CDR3 DNA sequence: TGTGCCAGCAAGGTCGGAACTAGCGGGTACGAGCAGTACTTC.

This clone was observed a handful of times. The rearrangement links TRBV2 to TRBJ1-2; 8 positions agree with TRBD1. In germline, CDR1 is SNHLY, CDR2 FYNNEI. Trimming removed 2 bases from V and 6 bases from J; junction bases left unmatched: 14. The CDR3 spans 17 residues. As DNA, the CDR3 is TGTGCCAGCAGTGAATATGGATCACGGACAGGGTTGAATGGCTACACCTTC. Translating gives CASSEYGSRTGLNGYTF.

The CDR3 protein is CASSLAIRGDTQYF. The CDR3, as DNA: TGTGCCAGCAGCTTGGCCATTCGGGGGGATACGCAGTATTTT. V and J are TRBV5-6 and TRBJ2-3; perhaps TRBD2 as D (6 bases). Trimming stripped 0 bases from V and 6 bases from J, with 11 bases between. The CDR3 has 14 residues. CDR1 SGHDT and CDR2 YYEEEE come from the germline V gene.

This clone was seen only a few times. J is TRBJ2-7 and V is TRBV7-9; D gene unclear. Trimming left V 5 bases short and J 3 bases short, with 20 bases between. Germline V gene lookup returns CDR1 SEHNR and CDR2 FQNEAQ (reference sequence). The CDR3 extends over 16 amino acids. This CDR3 is CASSPSMRGDVYEQYF. The CDR3 DNA reads as TGTGCCAGCAGCCCATCTATGCGCGGAGATGTCTACGAGCAGTACTTC.

This clone has a handful of counts. As DNA, the CDR3 is TGTGCCAGCAGTCGAACCCCGACAGGGATCAATTCACCCCTCCACTTT. This codes for CASSRTPTGINSPLHF. The chain links TRBV6-4 to TRBJ1-6, with 7 bases lining up with TRBD1. V dropped 5 bases and J dropped 7; count of bases not matched to a gene: 11. This CDR3 is built from 16 residues. The germline gives CDR1 MRHNA, CDR2 SNTAGT.

This chain joins TRBV18 and TRBJ2-3; D is possibly TRBD1 (6 bases). The CDR3 totals 13 residues. CDR1 is KGHSH and CDR2 is LQKENI in the germline V gene. The germline V and J ends were trimmed by 4 bases and 7 bases, with 12 bases remaining between them. This CDR3 reads CASSLGGQNTQYF. In nucleotides, the CDR3 is TGTGCCAGCTCACTAGGGGGACAAAATACGCAGTATTTT.

This clone has only a few counts. The chain carries TRBV6-1 and TRBJ1-1; no clear D gene. This CDR3 region has 14 residues. The V gene's germline CDR1 is MNHNS and CDR2 SASEGT. V was clipped by 5 bases and J by 2 bases, with 12 bases between them. Here the CDR3 reads CASSREVGNTEAFF. DNA of the CDR3: TGTGCCAGCAGTCGAGAGGTAGGAAACACTGAAGCTTTCTTT.

The J gene is TRBJ1-2, the V gene TRBV28, with D unclear. The ends were cut back, 6 bases at V and 4 bases at J, with 6 bases in the middle. In germline, CDR1 is MDHEN, CDR2 SYDVKM. The CDR3 is made up of 11 amino acids. The CDR3 here is CASSPSYGYTF. In nucleotides, the CDR3 is TGTGCCAGCAGCCCTAGCTATGGCTACACCTTC.

This clone was seen a handful of times. The chain couples TRBV7-6 to TRBJ1-2, with 7 bases aligning to TRBD1. In germline, CDR1 is SGHVS, CDR2 FNYEAQ. J lost 3 bases, V lost 1 base, and 8 bases had no gene match. The CDR3 length is 16 residues. In nucleotides, the CDR3 is TGTGCCAGCAGCTTAGACACAGGGGTGGGATACTATGGCTACACCTTC. The encoded protein is CASSLDTGVGYYGYTF.

V usage is TRBV4-1 and J usage is TRBJ2-7; 9 positions agree with TRBD1. The V gene's germline CDR1 is MGHRA and CDR2 YSYEKL. V lost 3 bases to trimming and J lost 2 bases; unmatched junction nucleotides: 11. There are 17 residues in the CDR3. CDR3 in amino acids: CASSQGTGTGSTYEQYF. CDR3 DNA: TGCGCCAGCAGCCAGGGGACCGGGACAGGGAGTACCTACGAGCAGTACTTC.

The chain recombines TRBV10-3 with TRBJ2-3, with 9 bases fitting TRBD2. CDR1 is ENHRY and CDR2 is SYGVKD in the germline V gene. This CDR3 comprises 18 residues. The junction had 16 bases not matched to a gene; V was cut back by 6 bases and J by 3 bases. The CDR3 bases are TGTGCCATCAGCGAGAGTCAGGTGACTAGCGGTACAACAGATACGCAGTATTTT. This encodes CAISESQVTSGTTDTQYF.

The CDR3 spells CASSRDSIFIAKNIQYF. CDR3 sequence (DNA): TGTGCCAGCAGCCGGGACTCAATTTTCATAGCCAAAAACATTCAGTACTTC. V and J are TRBV5-6 and TRBJ2-4; D is perhaps TRBD2 (6 bases). Germline CDR1 is SGHDT and CDR2 is YYEEEE. CDR3 size: 17 residues. With 4 bases removed from V and 0 bases from J, the gap between germline ends came to 17 bases.

This clone was counted once. V usage is TRBV5-6 and J usage is TRBJ2-7, with D possibly matching TRBD1 (5 bases). The ends were cut back, 1 base at V and 5 bases at J, with 16 bases in the middle. The CDR3 runs 15 residues. The V gene's germline CDR1 is SGHDT and CDR2 YYEEEE. In DNA form, the CDR3 reads TGTGCCAGCAGCTTGCGGCAGGGTTTGGAGAACGAGCAGTACTTC. The encoded protein is CASSLRQGLENEQYF.

This rearrangement joins TRBV5-1 to TRBJ2-1; TRBD2 is a possible D gene (6 bases). This CDR3 has 13 residues. Trimming cost V 5 bases and J 7 bases, with 13 bases left between them. Germline V gives CDR1 SGHRS, CDR2 YFSETQ. CDR3 DNA: TGCGCCAGCAGGGAGGGGCCATTGAATGAGCAGTTCTTC. Translating gives CASREGPLNEQFF.

The count of this clone is one. The V and J genes are TRBV19 and TRBJ2-3; D perhaps matches TRBD1 (5 bases). Germline CDR1 reads LNHDA; CDR2 reads SQIVND (reference sequence). The CDR3 consists of 17 residues. Between the trimmed V and J ends, which lost 5 bases and 2 bases, there was a span of 20 bases. Here the CDR3 DNA reads TGTGCCAGTAGTCTTCGACAGTCCCGCAGGGCCACAGATACGCAGTATTTT. Protein: CASSLRQSRRATDTQYF.

This clone was observed a few times. The rearrangement uses TRBV28 and TRBJ1-2, with a weak D call TRBD1 (5 bases). Germline V lookup: CDR1 MDHEN, CDR2 SYDVKM. CDR3 length equals 13 residues. The V end was cut by 5 bases, the J end by 2 bases, with 9 bases between. In DNA form, the CDR3 reads TGTGCCAGCAGTACCAGGGTCAACTATGGCTACACCTTC. This translates into CASSTRVNYGYTF.

This chain links TRBV19 with TRBJ1-2; 9 bases fit TRBD1. Germline values: CDR1 LNHDA, CDR2 SQIVND (reference sequence). V shed 5 bases, J shed 4 bases, and the junction held 11 bases outside the gene matches. The CDR3 extends over 16 amino acids. CDR3 in amino acids: CASSPTTGTGFYGYTF. CDR3 in DNA: TGTGCCAGTAGTCCAACAACCGGGACAGGGTTCTATGGCTACACCTTC.

The rearrangement links TRBV27 to TRBJ1-2, with TRBD1 matching 8 bases. The germline CDR1 and CDR2 sequences are MNHEY and SMNVEV (reference sequence). There are 16 residues in the CDR3. Losses at the gene ends were 3 bases for V and 0 bases for J; bases not matched to a gene: 6. The CDR3 loop reads CASSLQGARTNYGYTF. CDR3 in DNA: TGTGCCAGCAGTTTGCAGGGGGCGCGAACTAACTATGGCTACACCTTC.

The rearrangement uses TRBV5-6 and TRBJ2-3; the match to TRBD1 covers 9 bases. Germline V gene lookup returns CDR1 SGHDT and CDR2 YYEEEE. CDR3 length equals 16 residues. V lost 4 bases to trimming and J lost 5 bases; unmatched junction nucleotides: 11. CDR3 protein: CASSVFSGTGKDTQYF. In DNA, the CDR3 is TGTGCCAGCAGCGTTTTCTCCGGGACAGGGAAAGATACGCAGTATTTT.

This chain links TRBV5-1 with TRBJ2-1, with 13 nucleotides matching TRBD2. CDR3 length equals 15 residues. The germline V gene has CDR1 SGHRS and CDR2 YFSETQ. The ends lost 4 bases at V and 6 bases at J; junction bases unmatched: 4. As DNA, the CDR3 is TGCGCCAGCAGCATACTAGCGGGAGGGGGCAATGAGCAGTTCTTC. Encoded protein: CASSILAGGGNEQFF.

The rearrangement uses TRBV7-3 and TRBJ2-5; no firm D call. CDR1 is SGHTA and CDR2 is FQGTGA in the germline V gene. V lost 1 base and J 2 bases, leaving 11 bases between the germline ends. The CDR3 sequence is 15 residues long. The CDR3 DNA sequence: TGTGCCAGCAGCTTAAACACTGGCGGACAAGAGACCCAGTACTTC. Its protein is CASSLNTGGQETQYF.

This clone has a handful of counts. In DNA, the CDR3 is TGCGCCAGCAGCCAAGCGCCGGGGTCCGTCTACTACGAGCAGTACTTC. Its protein product is CASSQAPGSVYYEQYF. J is TRBJ2-7 and V is TRBV4-1; perhaps TRBD2 as D (5 bases). Trimming took 1 base from V and 3 from J, leaving 16 bases between them. The CDR3 is 16 amino acids. Germline assignment: CDR1 MGHRA and CDR2 YSYEKL.

The rearrangement links TRBV5-1 to TRBJ2-7, with D possibly matching TRBD1 (6 bases). CDR1 is SGHRS, CDR2 YFSETQ, per germline. The CDR3 runs 15 residues. Trimming cost V 0 bases and J 3 bases, with 13 bases left between them. The CDR3 loop is CASSLDRASLYEQYF. CDR3 nucleotide sequence: TGCGCCAGCAGCTTGGACAGGGCCTCACTCTACGAGCAGTACTTC.